This T cell receptor (beta chain) was sequenced in a study of cytomegalovirus exposure and HLA in healthy donors. Study overall: Early released data had around 88 million unique TCRs, all coming from HLA-typed donors. Points from the study as a whole: Further analysis, carried out later, found HLA-associated TCR beta chains more clonally expanded than equally common other chains. Roughly uniform sequencing depth across donors was assumed, possibly incorrectly.

The PCR used 60 Vbeta and 13 Jbeta primers. Clones were sequenced by immunoSEQ multiplex PCR, and TCRdb holds only the in-frame ones, with some missing. This sample has 110,000 to 150,000 clones, with 60% to 85% found just once. As to this clone: The antigen is unknown.

Sequencing was performed on PBMCs. The receptor comes from a male donor in good health and CMV-seronegative.

CDR3 nucleotides: TGTGCCACCTCCGGGAGACTCGCCTCTGGAAACACCATATATTTT. It specifies CATSGRLASGNTIYF. J is TRBJ1-3 and V is TRBV13; D call uncertain. Germline V gene lookup returns CDR1 PRHDT and CDR2 FYEKMQ (reference sequence). Trimming shortened V by 10 bases and J by 0 bases, and 16 bases separated the two germline ends. The CDR3 runs to 15 residues. Using reference TRBV13 and TRBJ1-3 for the parts outside the CDR3, the full variable domain is AAGVIQSPRHLIKEKRETATLKCYPIPRHDTVYWYQQGPGQDPQFLISFYEKMQSDKGSIPDRFSAQQFSDYHSELNMSSLELGDSALYFCATSGRLASGNTIYFGEGSWLTVV.